The TCR beta chain described here comes from a study of tumor-infiltrating lymphocytes in primary liver carcinoma. On the study more broadly: Patients, male and female, were 30 to 69 years old. All lesions had stage T1-T3 N0M0 and roughly 4.2 to 10 cm widths.

Between about 18 and 33 mg of unsorted bulk tissue served as the source from which RNA and DNA were co-extracted. Researchers generated TCR beta cDNA from roughly 500 ng of total RNA, relying on a constant-region primer. Each TCR beta library was derived from three nested multiplex PCR rounds that employed slightly modified ARM-PCR. Amplification in the first two PCR rounds was performed using TRBV1-TRBV30 forward primers and a C-beta reverse primer for roughly 9 cycles each. TCRdb re-analysed the multiplex PCR reads in MiXCR, keeping a single row per CDR3 protein. The table includes around 47,000 distinct CDR3 sequences, around 66% detected once. Details on this clonotype: The antigen remains unidentified. A read error may produce the germline difference seen at one junction end.

In germline, CDR1 is MNHEY, CDR2 SVGAGI. This CDR3 comprises 13 residues. The study, taken as a whole, reports: Just around 8-25% of top clones spanned all five tumor regions.

The TCR sequence derives from a man aged 35 to 55 with primary liver carcinoma and hepatitis B virus infection. Sequenced: liver tumor tissue from sampling region 2. Subset of the sample: tumor region T2, inferior pole. This chain links TRBV6-5 with TRBJ2-1; unclear D gene. The CDR3: CASSYAVLNEPFF. Written as DNA, the CDR3 is TGTGCCAGCAGTTACGCTGTATTAAATGAGCCGTTCTTC.